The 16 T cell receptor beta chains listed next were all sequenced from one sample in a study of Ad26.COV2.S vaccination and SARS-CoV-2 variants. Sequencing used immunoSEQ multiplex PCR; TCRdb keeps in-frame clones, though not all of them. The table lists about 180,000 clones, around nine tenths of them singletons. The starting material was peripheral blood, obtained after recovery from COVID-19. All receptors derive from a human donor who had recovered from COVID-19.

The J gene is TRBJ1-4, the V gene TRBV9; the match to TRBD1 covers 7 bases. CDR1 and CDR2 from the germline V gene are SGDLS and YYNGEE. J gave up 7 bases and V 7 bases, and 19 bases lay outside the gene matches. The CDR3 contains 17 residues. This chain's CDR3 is CASLRGSKGARSEKLFF. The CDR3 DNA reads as TGTGCCAGCTTAAGAGGGTCGAAGGGGGCTAGAAGTGAAAAACTGTTTTTT.

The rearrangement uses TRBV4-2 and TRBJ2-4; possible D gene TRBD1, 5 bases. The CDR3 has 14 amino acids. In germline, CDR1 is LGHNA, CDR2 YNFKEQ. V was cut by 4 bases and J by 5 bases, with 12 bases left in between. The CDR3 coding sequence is TGTGCCAGCAGCCTAGACAGAGACGAAAACATTCAGTACTTC. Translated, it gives CASSLDRDENIQYF.

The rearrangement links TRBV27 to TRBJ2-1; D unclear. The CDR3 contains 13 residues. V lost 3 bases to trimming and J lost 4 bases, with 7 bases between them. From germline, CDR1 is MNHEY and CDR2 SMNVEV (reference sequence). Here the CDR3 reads CASSFGAYNEQFF. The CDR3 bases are TGTGCCAGCAGTTTTGGAGCTTACAATGAGCAGTTCTTC.

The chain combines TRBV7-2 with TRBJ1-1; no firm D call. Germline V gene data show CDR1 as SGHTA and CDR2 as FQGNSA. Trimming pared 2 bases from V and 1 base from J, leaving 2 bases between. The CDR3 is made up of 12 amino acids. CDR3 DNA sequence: TGTGCCAGCAGCTTATCGAACACTGAAGCTTTCTTT. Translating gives CASSLSNTEAFF. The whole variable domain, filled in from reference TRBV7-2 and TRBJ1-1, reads GAGVSQSPSNKVTEKGKDVELRCDPISGHTALYWYRQSLGQGLEFLIYFQGNSAPDKSGLPSDRFSAERTGGSVSTLTIQRTQQEDSAVYLCASSLSNTEAFFGQGTRLTVV.

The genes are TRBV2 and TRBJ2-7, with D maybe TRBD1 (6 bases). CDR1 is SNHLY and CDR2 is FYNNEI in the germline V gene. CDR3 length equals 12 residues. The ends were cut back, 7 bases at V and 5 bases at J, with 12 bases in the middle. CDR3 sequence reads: CASKPGAHEQYF. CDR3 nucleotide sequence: TGTGCCAGCAAACCAGGGGCTCACGAGCAGTACTTC.

The CDR3 nucleotides are TGTGCCAGCTCATCGATGGCCCTTCCGGGATACAATGAGCAGTTCTTC. Residues: CASSSMALPGYNEQFF. The chain joins TRBV18 to TRBJ2-1; tentatively, D is TRBD2 (5 bases). V shed 5 bases and J shed 4 bases, with 18 bases lying between them. The CDR3 loop spans 16 amino acids. CDR1 KGHSH and CDR2 LQKENI come from the germline V gene.

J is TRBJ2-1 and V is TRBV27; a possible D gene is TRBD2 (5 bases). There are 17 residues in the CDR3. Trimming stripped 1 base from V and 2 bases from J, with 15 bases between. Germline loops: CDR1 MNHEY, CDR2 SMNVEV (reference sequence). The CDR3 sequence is CASSLWSGMSPYNEQFF. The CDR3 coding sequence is TGTGCCAGCAGTTTATGGAGCGGTATGTCACCCTACAATGAGCAGTTCTTC.

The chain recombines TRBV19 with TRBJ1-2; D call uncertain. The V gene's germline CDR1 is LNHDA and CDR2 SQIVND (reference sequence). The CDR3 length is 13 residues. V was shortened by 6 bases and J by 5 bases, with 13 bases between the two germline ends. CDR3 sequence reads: CASRSTPGYGYTF. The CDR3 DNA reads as TGTGCCAGTAGATCTACCCCGGGGTATGGCTACACCTTC.

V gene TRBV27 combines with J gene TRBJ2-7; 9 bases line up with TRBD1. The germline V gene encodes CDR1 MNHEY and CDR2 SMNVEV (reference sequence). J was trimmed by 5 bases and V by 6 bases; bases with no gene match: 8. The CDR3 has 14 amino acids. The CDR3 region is CASRYTGGQDEQYF. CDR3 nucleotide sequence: TGTGCCAGCAGATATACAGGGGGCCAGGACGAGCAGTACTTC.

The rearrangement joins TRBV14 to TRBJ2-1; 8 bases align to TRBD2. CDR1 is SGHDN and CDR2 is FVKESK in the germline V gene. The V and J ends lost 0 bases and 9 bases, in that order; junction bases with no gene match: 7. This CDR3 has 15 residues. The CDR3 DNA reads TGTGCCAGCAGCCAAGATATCGGTCTAGCGGGTGAGCAGTTCTTC. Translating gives CASSQDIGLAGEQFF.

CDR3: CASSDPGRVAYEQYF. The CDR3 DNA is TGTGCCAGCAGTGACCCGGGCCGGGTTGCCTACGAGCAGTACTTC. The rearrangement joins TRBV6-1 to TRBJ2-7; D gene ambiguous. The V end was cut by 3 bases, the J end by 2 bases, with 14 bases between. The CDR3 loop spans 15 amino acids. CDR1 and CDR2 from the germline V gene are MNHNS and SASEGT.

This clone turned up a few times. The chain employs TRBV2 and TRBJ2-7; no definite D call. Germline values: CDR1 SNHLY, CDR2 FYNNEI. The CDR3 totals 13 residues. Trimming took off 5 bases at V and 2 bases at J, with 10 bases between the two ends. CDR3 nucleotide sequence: TGTGCCAGCAGTCAACAAATTACCTACGAGCAGTACTTC. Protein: CASSQQITYEQYF.

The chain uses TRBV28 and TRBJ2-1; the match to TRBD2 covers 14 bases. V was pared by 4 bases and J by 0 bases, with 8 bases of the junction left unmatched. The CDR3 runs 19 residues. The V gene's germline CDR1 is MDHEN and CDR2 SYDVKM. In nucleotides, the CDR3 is TGTGCCAGCAGTTCCCCGGGACTAGCGGGGGCCAGCTCCTACAATGAGCAGTTCTTC. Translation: CASSSPGLAGASSYNEQFF.

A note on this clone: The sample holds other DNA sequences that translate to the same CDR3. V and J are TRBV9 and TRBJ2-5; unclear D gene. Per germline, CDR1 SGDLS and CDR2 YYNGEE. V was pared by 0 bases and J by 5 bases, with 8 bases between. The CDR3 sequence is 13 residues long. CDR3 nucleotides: TGTGCCAGCAGCGTAGCGCTTCGGGAGACCCAGTACTTC. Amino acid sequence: CASSVALRETQYF.

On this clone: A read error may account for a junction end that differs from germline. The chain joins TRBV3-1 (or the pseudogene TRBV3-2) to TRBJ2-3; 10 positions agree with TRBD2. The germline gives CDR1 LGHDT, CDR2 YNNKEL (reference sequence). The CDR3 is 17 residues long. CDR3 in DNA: TGTGCCAGCACCCAAAGCAGTAGCGGGGGGCCCACAGATACGCAGTATTTT. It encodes CASTQSSSGGPTDTQYF.

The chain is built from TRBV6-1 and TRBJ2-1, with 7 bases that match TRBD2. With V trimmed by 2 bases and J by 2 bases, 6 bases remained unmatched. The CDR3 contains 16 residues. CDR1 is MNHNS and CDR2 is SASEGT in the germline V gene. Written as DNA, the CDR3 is TGTGCCAGCAGTGAAATGTGGGGGGGGGCCTACAATGAGCAGTTCTTC. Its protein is CASSEMWGGAYNEQFF.